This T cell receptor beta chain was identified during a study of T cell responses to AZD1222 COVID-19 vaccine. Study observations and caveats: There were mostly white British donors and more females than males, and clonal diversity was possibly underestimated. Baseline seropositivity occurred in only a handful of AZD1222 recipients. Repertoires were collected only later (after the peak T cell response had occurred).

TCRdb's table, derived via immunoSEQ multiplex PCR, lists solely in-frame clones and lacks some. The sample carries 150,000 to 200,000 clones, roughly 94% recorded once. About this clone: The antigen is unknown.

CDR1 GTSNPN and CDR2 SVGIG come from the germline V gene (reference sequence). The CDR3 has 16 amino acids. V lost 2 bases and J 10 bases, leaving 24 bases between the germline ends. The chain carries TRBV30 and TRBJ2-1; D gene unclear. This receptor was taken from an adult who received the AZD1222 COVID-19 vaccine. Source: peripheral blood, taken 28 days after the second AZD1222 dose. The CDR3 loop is CAWSPRLSTFVGEQFF. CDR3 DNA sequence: TGTGCCTGGAGTCCCCGACTCTCTACCTTCGTCGGGGAGCAGTTCTTC.